The next 4 T cell receptor beta chains were all read from a single sample in a study of blood T cell repertoires in COVID-19. The protocol was immunoSEQ multiplex PCR, while the TCRdb copy is restricted to in-frame clones and leaves out a portion. The sample lists more than 12,000 clones, roughly 90% occurring once. The specimen sequenced was peripheral blood. Every receptor here comes from a human donor in a cohort sampled during active COVID-19.

A single count supports this clone. Compared with germline, one end of the junction differs, possibly owing to a read error. This rearrangement joins TRBV5-4 to TRBJ2-2, with 8 bases lining up with TRBD1. CDR1 and CDR2 from the germline V gene are SGHNT and YYREEE (reference sequence). The CDR3 covers 16 residues. The chain's CDR3 is CASSLGTGWNPGELFF. The DNA of the CDR3 is TGTGCCAGCAGCTTGGGGACAGGGTGGAACCCCGGGGAGCTGTTTTTT.

This clone was counted a few times. The chain links TRBV11-2 to TRBJ1-1; D is uncertain. The CDR3 has 14 residues. The germline V gene encodes CDR1 SGHAT and CDR2 FQNNGV. Trimming took off 1 base at V and 4 bases at J, with 10 bases between the two ends. The CDR3 loop is CASSLADGGTEAFF. DNA for the CDR3: TGTGCCAGCAGCTTAGCAGACGGAGGCACTGAAGCTTTCTTT. The entire variable domain, with the rest obtained from reference TRBV11-2 and TRBJ1-1, is as follows: EAGVAQSPRYKIIEKRQSVAFWCNPISGHATLYWYQQILGQGPKLLIQFQNNGVVDDSQLPKDRFSAERLKGVDSTLKIQPAKLEDSAVYLCASSLADGGTEAFFGQGTRLTVV.

This clone was observed once. J is TRBJ1-5 and V is TRBV6-2 or TRBV6-3; no firm D call. CDR3 size: 13 residues. Trimming shortened V by 5 bases and J by 4 bases, and 9 bases separated the two germline ends. From germline, CDR1 is MNHEY and CDR2 SVGEGT. The CDR3 bases are TGTGCCAGCAGTACTACTGGGAATCAGCCCCAGCATTTT. Translation: CASSTTGNQPQHF.

The rearrangement uses TRBV6-1 and TRBJ1-3; 7 bases are a match to TRBD1. CDR1 and CDR2 from the germline V gene are MNHNS and SASEGT. The ends lost 0 bases at V and 0 bases at J; junction bases unmatched: 14. This CDR3 is 20 amino acids long. In nucleotides, the CDR3 is TGTGCCAGCAGTGAAGCGATGGGCAGGCTGGGACAGACCTCTGGAAACACCATATATTTT. It is translated as CASSEAMGRLGQTSGNTIYF.